The 29 T cell receptor beta chains given below trace back to one sample, sequenced in a study of T cell responses to AZD1222 COVID-19 vaccine. Method: immunoSEQ multiplex PCR; TCRdb's copy keeps in-frame clones and lacks some. The sample carries about 94,000 clones, over 75% recorded once. This specimen consisted of peripheral blood, obtained 28 days after the second AZD1222 dose. These receptors originate from an adult who received the AZD1222 COVID-19 vaccine.

This clone was recorded once. The chain joins TRBV9 to TRBJ1-5; D is possibly TRBD1 (6 bases). Trimming removed 4 bases at V and 6 bases at J, with 11 bases between. Germline V gives CDR1 SGDLS, CDR2 YYNGEE. The CDR3 totals 13 residues. The CDR3 here is CASSRQGSQPQHF. The CDR3 DNA follows: TGTGCCAGCAGCCGGCAGGGGTCTCAGCCCCAGCATTTT.

This chain connects TRBV5-6 to TRBJ1-1, with D possibly matching TRBD1 (6 bases). The CDR3 sequence is 14 residues long. The germline V gene encodes CDR1 SGHDT and CDR2 YYEEEE. V was shortened by 4 bases and J by 3 bases, with 13 bases between the two germline ends. The chain's CDR3 is CASSPTGIDTEAFF. Written as DNA, the CDR3 is TGTGCCAGCAGCCCTACAGGGATAGACACTGAAGCTTTCTTT.

The rearrangement links TRBV28 to TRBJ1-4, with D maybe TRBD1 (5 bases). V lost 2 bases and J 2 bases, leaving 9 bases between the germline ends. Germline V lookup: CDR1 MDHEN, CDR2 SYDVKM. This CDR3 region has 15 residues. The CDR3 nucleotides are TGTGCCAGCAGTTTAGGGGGGGGTACTAATGAAAAACTGTTTTTT. It codes for CASSLGGGTNEKLFF.

The gene calls are TRBV29-1 and TRBJ1-2; possibly TRBD1 for D (5 bases). The CDR3 has 14 residues. V was clipped by 7 bases and J by 6 bases, with 21 bases between them. Germline lookup yields CDR1 SQVTM and CDR2 ANQGSEA. The CDR3 bases are TGCAGCGCCTGGCCCGCGGGGGATATAGATGGCTACACCTTC. This encodes CSAWPAGDIDGYTF.

The rearrangement joins TRBV7-2 to TRBJ1-2; TRBD1 agrees at 7 bases. Germline V CDR1 and CDR2: SGHTA, FQGNSA. J was trimmed by 8 bases and V by 5 bases; bases with no gene match: 8. This CDR3 region has 13 residues. The DNA for the CDR3 is TGTGCCAGCAGCGTGACAGGGTACGGGGGCTACACCTTC. It yields the protein CASSVTGYGGYTF.

This clone was counted a single time. The chain links TRBV18 to TRBJ1-3; D unresolved. Germline CDR1 reads KGHSH; CDR2 reads LQKENI. The CDR3 runs 12 residues. Trimming cost V 2 bases and J 8 bases, with 7 bases left between them. DNA for the CDR3: TGTGCCAGCTCACCAAGGAAAGACACCATATATTTT. It specifies CASSPRKDTIYF. Based on the CDR3 plus reference TRBV18 and TRBJ1-3, the full variable domain is NAGVMQNPRHLVRRRGQEARLRCSPMKGHSHVYWYRQLPEEGLKFMVYLQKENIIDESGMPKERFSAEFPKEGPSILRIQQVVRGDSAAYFCASSPRKDTIYFGEGSWLTVV.

The chain couples TRBV19 to TRBJ2-7, with a tentative D call TRBD1 (5 bases). Trimming removed 3 bases at V and 0 bases at J, with 9 bases between. The CDR3 runs 14 residues. Germline CDR1 is LNHDA and CDR2 is SQIVND (reference sequence). CDR3 loop: CASSMTAPSYEQYF. In DNA, the CDR3 is TGTGCCAGTAGTATGACAGCACCCTCCTACGAGCAGTACTTC.

The J gene is TRBJ2-1, the V gene TRBV6-1, with a weak D call TRBD2 (5 bases). The V end lost 4 bases, the J end lost 0 bases, and 16 bases lay between the germline ends. The CDR3 covers 17 residues. Germline loops: CDR1 MNHNS, CDR2 SASEGT. CDR3 region: CASSGGTADPSYNEQFF. The CDR3 DNA is TGTGCCAGCAGTGGGGGTACAGCGGACCCCTCCTACAATGAGCAGTTCTTC.

V gene TRBV18 combines with J gene TRBJ1-1; a possible D gene is TRBD1 (6 bases). Germline assignment: CDR1 KGHSH and CDR2 LQKENI. The CDR3 contains 15 residues. The ends were cut back, 2 bases at V and 4 bases at J, with 14 bases in the middle. This CDR3 reads CASSPMGGRGTEAFF. CDR3 sequence (DNA): TGTGCCAGCTCACCAATGGGGGGCCGGGGCACTGAAGCTTTCTTT.

This clone was seen only a few times. The rearrangement uses TRBV2 and TRBJ1-2; possibly TRBD1 for D (6 bases). Germline V gene lookup returns CDR1 SNHLY and CDR2 FYNNEI. The germline V and J ends were trimmed by 1 base and 2 bases, with 11 bases remaining between them. The CDR3 is 15 residues long. This chain's CDR3 is CASSEEGGRNYGYTF. For the CDR3, the DNA is TGTGCCAGCAGTGAAGAAGGGGGGAGGAACTATGGCTACACCTTC. Together with reference TRBV2 and TRBJ1-2, the CDR3 gives the full variable domain: EPEVTQTPSHQVTQMGQEVILRCVPISNHLYFYWYRQILGQKVEFLVSFYNNEISEKSEIFDDQFSVERPDGSNFTLKIRSTKLEDSAMYFCASSEEGGRNYGYTFGSGTRLTVV.

The V gene is TRBV6-6, the J gene TRBJ1-1; D unclear. From germline, CDR1 is MNHNY and CDR2 SVGAGI (reference sequence). Between the trimmed V and J ends, which lost 2 bases and 4 bases, there was a span of 8 bases. This CDR3 spans 13 amino acids. In nucleotides, the CDR3 is TGTGCCAGCAGTTACGGGCAGAGCACTGAAGCTTTCTTT. This translates into CASSYGQSTEAFF.

This rearrangement joins TRBV5-6 to TRBJ1-6; possible D gene TRBD1, 5 bases. Germline CDR1 is SGHDT and CDR2 is YYEEEE. CDR3 length equals 15 residues. Trimming cost V 4 bases and J 2 bases, with 10 bases left between them. The CDR3 protein is CASSAGGTYNSPLHF. As DNA, the CDR3 is TGTGCCAGCAGCGCCGGGGGGACCTATAATTCACCCCTCCACTTT.

The rearrangement links TRBV2 to TRBJ2-1; 14 bases fit TRBD2. The CDR3 sequence is 15 residues long. J gave up 9 bases and V 5 bases, and 6 bases lay outside the gene matches. Germline CDR1 reads SNHLY; CDR2 reads FYNNEI. CDR3 bases: TGTGCCAGCAGTTATAGGACTAGCGGGGGGTCTGAGCAGTTCTTC. It codes for CASSYRTSGGSEQFF.

The CDR3 loop is CASSRYRGLPYEQYF. The CDR3 DNA sequence: TGTGCCAGCAGTCGCTACAGGGGGCTCCCATACGAGCAGTACTTC. The chain is built from TRBV28 and TRBJ2-7; 9 nucleotides line up with TRBD1. J lost 4 bases, V lost 5 bases, and 9 bases had no gene match. In germline, CDR1 is MDHEN, CDR2 SYDVKM. The CDR3 is made up of 15 amino acids.

The chain uses TRBV7-9 and TRBJ2-7; TRBD1 matches 8 bases. CDR3 length: 16 residues. Germline V gives CDR1 SEHNR, CDR2 FQNEAQ (reference sequence). The V and J ends lost 5 bases and 2 bases, in that order; junction bases with no gene match: 11. CDR3 DNA: TGTGCCAGCAGCCCTCGGACTGGACAGGGCCCCTACGAGCAGTACTTC. Its protein product is CASSPRTGQGPYEQYF.

This rearrangement joins TRBV6-1 to TRBJ2-1; TRBD2 matches at 8 bases. Trimming took 0 bases from V and 6 from J; bases not matched to a gene: 4. CDR1 is MNHNS and CDR2 is SASEGT in the germline V gene. The CDR3 length is 15 residues. CDR3 bases: TGTGCCAGCAGTGAAGCGGGGACTAGATCCAATGAGCAGTTCTTC. This translates into CASSEAGTRSNEQFF.

The V and J genes are TRBV28 and TRBJ1-5; no reliable D call. CDR3 length: 13 amino acids. Germline V gives CDR1 MDHEN, CDR2 SYDVKM. The ends were cut back, 8 bases at V and 5 bases at J, with 13 bases in the middle. The CDR3 nucleotides read TGTGCCAGCGCACGACGGGGTGATCAGCCCCAGCATTTT. Translating gives CASARRGDQPQHF.

The rearrangement uses TRBV7-9 and TRBJ1-1; D not resolved. The V gene's germline CDR1 is SEHNR and CDR2 FQNEAQ (reference sequence). This CDR3 contains 14 residues. The V end lost 4 bases, the J end lost 2 bases, and 11 bases lay between the germline ends. The CDR3 DNA sequence: TGTGCCAGCAGCTCGGGTCGGAGTAACACTGAAGCTTTCTTT. Its translation: CASSSGRSNTEAFF. Full variable domain (missing parts from reference TRBV7-9 and TRBJ1-1): DTGVSQNPRHKITKRGQNVTFRCDPISEHNRLYWYRQTLGQGPEFLTYFQNEAQLEKSRLLSDRFSAERPKGSFSTLEIQRTEQGDSAMYLCASSSGRSNTEAFFGQGTRLTVV.

In regard to this clone: This may be a read error: a much more frequent sequence differs by one nucleotide. The chain employs TRBV3-1 (or the pseudogene TRBV3-2) and TRBJ1-2, with 9 positions matching TRBD1. The germline CDR1 and CDR2 sequences are LGHDT and YNNKEL (reference sequence). This CDR3 spans 15 amino acids. CDR3 nucleotides: TGTGCCAGCAACCAAGAGGGGACAGGGAACTATGGCTACACCTTC. Amino acids: CASNQEGTGNYGYTF.

V gene TRBV9 combines with J gene TRBJ2-1; TRBD1 or TRBD2 may be the D gene (5 bases each). V was pared by 0 bases and J by 0 bases, with 10 bases between. Germline values: CDR1 SGDLS, CDR2 YYNGEE. The CDR3 loop spans 16 amino acids. The CDR3 coding sequence is TGTGCCAGCAGCGTAGCGGGGCCGCCCTCCTACAATGAGCAGTTCTTC. Translation gives CASSVAGPPSYNEQFF.

The chain couples TRBV9 to TRBJ1-6; 9 nucleotides match TRBD1. After removal of 1 base from V and 7 bases from J, the junction contained 0 bases not matched to a gene. This CDR3 has 14 amino acids. Germline V gives CDR1 SGDLS, CDR2 YYNGEE. The CDR3 is CASSVTGGNSPLHF. The CDR3 DNA is TGTGCCAGCAGCGTAACAGGGGGCAATTCACCCCTCCACTTT.

The chain couples TRBV2 to TRBJ1-1; D gene uncertain. CDR1 SNHLY and CDR2 FYNNEI come from the germline V gene. CDR3 length: 11 residues. Trimming pared 4 bases from V and 10 bases from J, leaving 10 bases between. The CDR3 region has the DNA TGTGCCAGCAGTGGGGATCGGGGAGCTTTCTTT. It translates to CASSGDRGAFF.

This chain links TRBV6-2 or TRBV6-3 with TRBJ1-2; TRBD1 matches 9 bases. Germline V CDR1 and CDR2: MNHEY, SVGEGT. Unmatched junction bases numbered 10, after V lost 3 bases and J lost 8 bases. The length of the CDR3 is 15 residues. CDR3 loop: CASSYPPGTGYGYTF. The CDR3 DNA reads as TGTGCCAGCAGTTATCCCCCCGGGACAGGGTACGGCTACACCTTC.

The V call is TRBV9, the J call TRBJ1-3; 7 nucleotides align to TRBD1. The CDR3 has 15 residues. Trimming removed 0 bases from V and 4 bases from J; junction bases left unmatched: 4. The germline V gene encodes CDR1 SGDLS and CDR2 YYNGEE. CDR3 sequence reads: CASSVGQGAGNTIYF. Here the CDR3 DNA reads TGTGCCAGCAGCGTAGGACAGGGAGCGGGAAACACCATATATTTT.

This sequence joins TRBV10-1 and TRBJ2-1; either TRBD1 or TRBD2 may supply D (5 bases each). CDR3 length equals 13 residues. The germline CDR1 and CDR2 sequences are WNHNN and SYGVQD (reference sequence). V gave up 5 bases and J gave up 6 bases, with 11 bases separating them. The CDR3 loop is CASSTPGANEQFF. The CDR3, as DNA: TGCGCCAGCAGTACCCCCGGGGCCAATGAGCAGTTCTTC.

V is TRBV29-1 and J is TRBJ2-2; a possible D gene is TRBD1 (5 bases). Per the germline V gene, CDR1 is SQVTM and CDR2 is ANQGSEA. V was shortened by 6 bases and J by 1 base, with 12 bases between the two germline ends. The CDR3 is 14 amino acids. DNA of the CDR3: TGCAGCGTGAGGACATTTATGAACACCGGGGAGCTGTTTTTT. It translates to CSVRTFMNTGELFF.

V and J are TRBV7-2 and TRBJ1-6; TRBD1 might be the D (5 bases). The germline CDR1 and CDR2 sequences are SGHTA and FQGNSA. V shed 3 bases and J shed 7 bases, with 7 bases lying between them. CDR3 length: 13 residues. As DNA, the CDR3 is TGTGCCAGCAGCTTCGACAGAAATTCACCCCTCCACTTT. Encoded protein: CASSFDRNSPLHF.

This sequence joins TRBV4-3 and TRBJ2-7; no clear D gene. This CDR3 is 15 amino acids long. The germline gives CDR1 LGHNA, CDR2 YSLEER. The V and J ends lost 0 bases and 6 bases respectively, with 15 bases between them. The CDR3 bases are TGCGCCAGCAGCCAAGAATACAGTTGGTCGGCCGAGCAGTACTTC. Translation gives CASSQEYSWSAEQYF.

V and J are TRBV2 and TRBJ1-1; perhaps TRBD1 as D (6 bases). CDR3 length equals 14 residues. Trimming took off 5 bases at V and 0 bases at J, with 10 bases between the two ends. The germline CDR1 and CDR2 sequences are SNHLY and FYNNEI. The CDR3 DNA reads as TGTGCCAGCAGTACAACAGGGTTGAACACTGAAGCTTTCTTT. Translating gives CASSTTGLNTEAFF.